This TCR beta chain came from a study of CD8 T cells in ankylosing spondylitis. Trimming at V came to 2 bases and at J to 3 bases, leaving 3 bases not matched to a gene. Germline CDR1 reads SGHVS; CDR2 reads FQNEAQ. The CDR3 is made up of 15 amino acids. In making TCR beta libraries, quantitative 5'-RACE with molecular barcodes was used. TCRdb re-called the 5' RACE reads through MiXCR, storing one row per CDR3 protein. The repertoire holds under 300,000 distinct CDR3 sequences, with around 9.1% as singletons. Study-wide points: Disease-linked clones were reportedly significantly enriched in matched ankylosing spondylitis synovial fluid. Past research had described some motif variants in reactive arthritis synovial fluid and blood. The study identified a TCR beta motif of under ten highly homologous variants that appeared characteristic of ankylosing spondylitis blood.

This clonotype was picked up many times. The antigen is unknown. This rearrangement joins TRBV7-8 to TRBJ1-3; 8 bases are shared with TRBD1. The sequenced sample consisted of blood, either unsorted or a sorted T cell fraction (not recorded which). The sequence was obtained from a male donor with ankylosing spondylitis or in good health (not recorded which). The CDR3 nucleotides are TGTGCCAGCAGCTTACAGGGGGCGCGTGGAAACACCATATATTTT. Translating gives CASSLQGARGNTIYF. The full variable domain, in which reference TRBV7-8 and TRBJ1-3 provide the parts outside the CDR3, is GAGVSQSPRYKVAKRGQDVALRCDPISGHVSLFWYQQALGQGPEFLTYFQNEAQLDKSGLPSDRFFAERPEGSVSTLKIQRTQQEDSAVYLCASSLQGARGNTIYFGEGSWLTVV.